This T cell receptor beta chain was captured in a study of early T cells in non-severe SARS-CoV-2 infection. Study in general: Sequenced material consisted of bulk RNA (from unsorted whole blood), and chains were unpaired.

V lost 6 bases and J 3 bases, leaving 18 bases between the germline ends. The germline V gene encodes CDR1 MNHEY and CDR2 SVGAGI. The CDR3 covers 16 residues. cDNA molecules, individually, were tagged with unique molecular identifiers. TCRdb re-derived calls from the 5' RACE reads in MiXCR, one entry per CDR3 protein. Here the sample spans about 110,000 distinct CDR3 sequences, around 12% being singletons. About this clonotype: Its target is not known.

Points from the study as a whole: VDJdb matching, biased toward anti-spike CD8 responses, missed private and CD4 specificities.

The material was whole blood, obtained at baseline. The chain has TRBV6-5 and TRBJ1-3; D unclear. The clonotype was recovered from an adult who was a healthcare worker with PCR-confirmed SARS-CoV-2 infection or an uninfected control (not recorded which). The CDR3 reads CASSPDPLAHGNTIYF. The CDR3 DNA is TGTGCCAGCAGCCCTGACCCCCTCGCTCATGGAAACACCATATATTTT.